Shown below are 21 T cell receptor beta chains from a single sample sequenced in a study of shared clonotypes between healthy human individuals. Sequencing was performed with immunoSEQ multiplex PCR; in TCRdb, only in-frame clones are kept and a portion is missing. The sample has fewer than 2.5 million clones, 80% to 95% seen once; the top ten hold 0.36%. The sample consisted of naive CD4+ T cells from PBMCs. Subset reported: CD45RA+ positively selected. All receptors come from a man aged 18 to 30 in good health. Some clones in this sample may be carry-over from other donors' samples.

As to this clone: Other DNA sequences in this sample translate to the same CDR3. The V call is TRBV29-1, the J call TRBJ2-3; 7 bases fit TRBD1. Germline V gene sequence: CDR1 SQVTM, CDR2 ANQGSEA. With V trimmed by 5 bases and J by 2 bases, 7 bases remained unmatched. The length of the CDR3 is 14 residues. The CDR3 spells CSVRDRAPTDTQYF. DNA of the CDR3: TGCAGCGTTCGCGACAGGGCCCCCACAGATACGCAGTATTTT.

This chain connects TRBV7-6 to TRBJ2-1; 10 positions agree with TRBD2. Germline V gene sequence: CDR1 SGHVS, CDR2 FNYEAQ. The CDR3 is 15 amino acids. V shed 9 bases, J shed 6 bases, and the junction held 11 bases outside the gene matches. CDR3: CASSTGTSELNEQFF. CDR3 DNA: TGTGCCAGTTCCACCGGGACTAGCGAACTCAATGAGCAGTTCTTC.

For this clone: The same CDR3 also results from other DNA sequences found in this sample. The rearrangement joins TRBV30 to TRBJ2-1; D call uncertain. Germline CDR1 is GTSNPN and CDR2 is SVGIG (reference sequence). This CDR3 is built from 13 residues. V lost 1 base and J lost 0, with 4 bases in between. CDR3 in amino acids: CAWSGFSYNEQFF. The DNA for the CDR3 is TGTGCCTGGAGTGGGTTCTCCTACAATGAGCAGTTCTTC.

This chain connects TRBV6-1 to TRBJ2-7; 9 nucleotides align to TRBD1. V dropped 6 bases and J dropped 2; count of bases not matched to a gene: 8. This CDR3 is built from 15 residues. CDR1 is MNHNS, CDR2 SASEGT, per germline. CDR3: CASRVGQGETYEQYF. Written as DNA, the CDR3 is TGTGCCAGCAGGGTGGGACAGGGCGAAACCTACGAGCAGTACTTC.

The V gene is TRBV28, the J gene TRBJ2-7, with D perhaps TRBD2 (6 bases). V gave up 5 bases and J gave up 2 bases, with 13 bases separating them. Germline V gives CDR1 MDHEN, CDR2 SYDVKM. The CDR3 has 14 residues. The CDR3 DNA reads as TGTGCCAGCAGTCCCCACGGAGGGACCTACGAGCAGTACTTC. Encoded protein: CASSPHGGTYEQYF.

The rearrangement joins TRBV5-1 to TRBJ2-1; 11 bases match TRBD2. Losses at the gene ends were 3 bases for V and 0 bases for J; bases not matched to a gene: 14. Germline CDR1 SGHRS, CDR2 YFSETQ. The CDR3 extends over 20 amino acids. The CDR3 DNA reads TGCGCCAGCAGCTACCTAGCGGGAGGCTACTTAGGAAGCTCCTACAATGAGCAGTTCTTC. Its translation: CASSYLAGGYLGSSYNEQFF.

The V gene is TRBV6-1, the J gene TRBJ2-3, with D hard to call. Germline V gives CDR1 MNHNS, CDR2 SASEGT. The V end was cut by 7 bases, the J end by 2 bases, with 1 base between. This CDR3 region has 10 residues. CDR3 nucleotide sequence: TGTGCCAGCAACACAGATACGCAGTATTTT. Its translation is CASNTDTQYF.

CDR3 sequence reads: CASSFGASGRAYNEQFF. The CDR3 nucleotides read TGTGCCAGCAGCTTCGGGGCTAGCGGGAGGGCCTACAATGAGCAGTTCTTC. The chain employs TRBV11-2 and TRBJ2-1, with 12 positions matching TRBD2. CDR1 and CDR2 from the germline V gene are SGHAT and FQNNGV. CDR3 length: 17 residues. V lost 3 bases, J lost 2 bases, and 5 bases stayed unmatched. The whole variable domain, filled in from reference TRBV11-2 and TRBJ2-1, reads EAGVAQSPRYKIIEKRQSVAFWCNPISGHATLYWYQQILGQGPKLLIQFQNNGVVDDSQLPKDRFSAERLKGVDSTLKIQPAKLEDSAVYLCASSFGASGRAYNEQFFGPGTRLTVL.

Concerning this clone: Other DNA sequences in this specimen translate into the identical CDR3. V gene TRBV5-1 combines with J gene TRBJ2-5; 10 bases map to TRBD1. The CDR3 consists of 14 residues. The V segment lost 5 bases and the J segment 5 bases; nucleotides outside the gene matches: 6. Per germline, CDR1 SGHRS and CDR2 YFSETQ. The CDR3 sequence: CASRPGTGEETQYF. In DNA form, the CDR3 reads TGCGCCAGCAGACCCGGGACAGGGGAGGAGACCCAGTACTTC.

This chain links TRBV5-8 with TRBJ1-1; 7 nucleotides line up with TRBD1. V trimming: 4 bases; J trimming: 5 bases; junction bases outside the gene matches: 14. CDR1 is SGHTS, CDR2 YDEGEE, per germline. The CDR3 is 16 residues long. Here the CDR3 DNA reads TGTGCCAGCAGCCTATTAACTCGGACAGGCTTGACTGAAGCTTTCTTT. Protein product: CASSLLTRTGLTEAFF. Variable domain in full (rest from reference TRBV5-8 and TRBJ1-1): EAGVTQSPTHLIKTRGQQATLRCSPISGHTSVYWYQQALGLGLQFLLWYDEGEERNRGNFPPRFSGRQFPNYSSELNVNALELEDSALYLCASSLLTRTGLTEAFFGQGTRLTVV.

V gene TRBV11-2 combines with J gene TRBJ2-3, with 9 bases identical to TRBD1. J gave up 2 bases and V 5 bases, and 8 bases lay outside the gene matches. In germline, CDR1 is SGHAT, CDR2 FQNNGV. The CDR3 has 16 residues. The DNA for the CDR3 is TGTGCCAGCAGCAACCCACAGGGGGCCCCCACAGATACGCAGTATTTT. It translates to CASSNPQGAPTDTQYF.

The rearrangement links TRBV25-1 to TRBJ1-1; the D gene is possibly TRBD1 (6 bases). This CDR3 is built from 15 residues. From germline, CDR1 is MGHDK and CDR2 SYGVNS. The V end lost 6 bases, the J end lost 3 bases, and 17 bases lay between the germline ends. CDR3 in amino acids: CASSEAGGGDTEAFF. The CDR3 nucleotides read TGTGCCAGCAGCGAAGCGGGGGGGGGCGACACTGAAGCTTTCTTT.

The rearrangement links TRBV5-6 to TRBJ1-1; D remains ambiguous. CDR3 size: 15 residues. V gave up 3 bases and J gave up 5 bases, with 17 bases separating them. CDR1 is SGHDT, CDR2 YYEEEE, per germline. DNA of the CDR3: TGTGCCAGCAGCTCGCTCCGGGCGGCGGGGACTGAAGCTTTCTTT. Protein product: CASSSLRAAGTEAFF.

V is TRBV30 and J is TRBJ2-6; no reliable D call. Deletions cut 0 bases from V and 4 bases from J, with 13 bases between. Germline CDR1 reads GTSNPN; CDR2 reads SVGIG (reference sequence). This CDR3 has 16 amino acids. CDR3 loop: CAWSVYRTPGANVLTF. CDR3 DNA: TGTGCCTGGAGTGTTTATAGGACCCCAGGGGCCAACGTCCTGACTTTC.

V usage is TRBV18 and J usage is TRBJ2-2; the D is unclear. This CDR3 is built from 15 residues. The V end was cut by 6 bases, the J end by 4 bases, with 15 bases between. The germline V gene has CDR1 KGHSH and CDR2 LQKENI. The CDR3, as DNA: TGTGCCAGCTCGCTGACGGGCCGTGGCACCGGGGAGCTGTTTTTT. Translating it yields CASSLTGRGTGELFF.

The CDR3 sequence: CASSFRLAATQETQYF. The CDR3 DNA is TGTGCCAGCAGCTTTAGACTAGCGGCCACCCAAGAGACCCAGTACTTC. The chain employs TRBV5-5 and TRBJ2-5; TRBD2 aligns across 9 bases. This CDR3 comprises 16 residues. The V gene's germline CDR1 is SGHKS and CDR2 YYEKEE (reference sequence). Losses at the gene ends were 2 bases for V and 1 base for J; bases not matched to a gene: 6.

The chain links TRBV19 to TRBJ2-7, with 7 bases fitting TRBD2. CDR1 and CDR2 from the germline V gene are LNHDA and SQIVND (reference sequence). J lost 2 bases, V lost 5 bases, and 12 bases had no gene match. This CDR3 contains 16 residues. The CDR3 DNA reads as TGTGCCAGTAGTTCTTCAGCGGGATACCCTACCTACGAGCAGTACTTC. Its protein is CASSSSAGYPTYEQYF.

The chain links TRBV18 to TRBJ2-7; D is perhaps TRBD1 or TRBD2 (5 bases each). The ends were cut back, 1 base at V and 4 bases at J, with 11 bases in the middle. The CDR3 has 14 amino acids. Germline V CDR1 and CDR2: KGHSH, LQKENI. As DNA, the CDR3 is TGTGCCAGCTCACCACTTGAGAGGGGATACGAGCAGTACTTC. It translates to CASSPLERGYEQYF.

V gene TRBV28 combines with J gene TRBJ1-2; 7 bases agree with TRBD1. V lost 4 bases, J lost 0 bases, and 5 bases stayed unmatched. This CDR3 region has 15 residues. CDR1 MDHEN and CDR2 SYDVKM come from the germline V gene. Here the CDR3 reads CASSYTGDPNYGYTF. CDR3 nucleotide sequence: TGTGCCAGCAGTTACACAGGGGACCCTAACTATGGCTACACCTTC.

The genes are TRBV11-2 and TRBJ2-7, with D perhaps TRBD1 (5 bases). The CDR3 contains 16 residues. Germline V gives CDR1 SGHAT, CDR2 FQNNGV. With 2 bases removed from V and 0 bases from J, the gap between germline ends came to 14 bases. Written as DNA, the CDR3 is TGTGCCAGCAGCTTAAGTTCAGGGTCGAGCTCCTACGAGCAGTACTTC. It codes for CASSLSSGSSSYEQYF.

This chain joins TRBV5-1 and TRBJ2-4; either TRBD1 or TRBD2 may fit D (5 bases each). CDR1 and CDR2 (germline): SGHRS, YFSETQ. V lost 0 bases, J lost 6 bases, and 13 bases lay in between. CDR3 size: 15 residues. The DNA for the CDR3 is TGCGCCAGCAGCTTGGAGGGGCGGGCGTTAAACATTCAGTACTTC. This sequence encodes CASSLEGRALNIQYF.